This T cell receptor (beta chain) came from a study of blood T cell repertoires in COVID-19. Turning to the study itself: The analysed material was cDNA or gDNA that came from T cells, B-cell-depleted T cells, or PBMCs.

The CDR3 contains 14 residues. Trimming cost V 5 bases and J 10 bases; bases outside gene matches: 11. Per the germline V gene, CDR1 is SGHNT and CDR2 is YYREEE (reference sequence). Profiled with immunoSEQ multiplex PCR; TCRdb holds only in-frame clones, not every one. The sample includes over 200,000 clones, 81% of them seen just once. The chain carries TRBV5-4 and TRBJ1-2; 10 positions match TRBD1. This sequence originates from a woman aged 45-60 years with acute COVID-19. The sequencing input was PBMCs or T cells enriched from blood (not recorded which). For the CDR3, the DNA is TGTGCCAGCAGGGGGACAGGGGAATTTTACCCCTACACCTTC. Translating gives CASRGTGEFYPYTF.